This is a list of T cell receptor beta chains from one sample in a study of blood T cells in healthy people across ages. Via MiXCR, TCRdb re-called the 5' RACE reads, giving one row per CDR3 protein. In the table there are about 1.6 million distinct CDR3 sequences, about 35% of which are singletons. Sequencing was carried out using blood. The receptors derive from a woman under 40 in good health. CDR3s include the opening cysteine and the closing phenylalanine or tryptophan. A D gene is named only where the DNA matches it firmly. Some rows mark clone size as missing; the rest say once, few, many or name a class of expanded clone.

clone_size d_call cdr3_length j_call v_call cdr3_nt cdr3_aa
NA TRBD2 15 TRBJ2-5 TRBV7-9 TGTGCCAGCAGCCAACAACTAGCGGCACAAGAGACCCAGTACTTC CASSQQLAAQETQYF
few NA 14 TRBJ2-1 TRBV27 TGTGCCAACCCCCGGGCTCTTGGGGACAATGAGCAGTTCTTC CANPRALGDNEQFF
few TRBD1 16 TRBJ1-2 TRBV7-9 TGTGCCAGCAGCCCCATTGGGACAGGGGGCAACTATGGCTACACCTTC CASSPIGTGGNYGYTF
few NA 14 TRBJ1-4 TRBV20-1 TGCAGTGCTAGGGGGGGGCAGATAGGTGAAAAACTGTTTTTT CSARGGQIGEKLFF
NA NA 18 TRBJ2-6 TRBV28 TGTGCCAGCAGCTCTACTCCCGGTGTAGGGGCTGGGGCCAACGTCCTGACTTTC CASSSTPGVGAGANVLTF
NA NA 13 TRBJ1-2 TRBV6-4 TGTGCCAGCAGTGAAAGCCAGGGGTATGGCTACACCTTC CASSESQGYGYTF
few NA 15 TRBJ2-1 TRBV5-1 TGCGCCAGCAGCTTGGCAGGGCCTACACCCAATGAGCAGTTCTTC CASSLAGPTPNEQFF
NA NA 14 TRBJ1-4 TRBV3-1 TGTGCCAGCAGCCACGGAACCCGCGATGAAAAACTGTTTTTT CASSHGTRDEKLFF
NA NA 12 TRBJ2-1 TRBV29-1 TGCAGCGTTGAGGTTGGGTTCCATGAGCAGTTCTTC CSVEVGFHEQFF
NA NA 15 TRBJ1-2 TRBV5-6 TGTGCCAGCAGCCTCTGGACCCTCGAGGAATATGGCTACACCTTC CASSLWTLEEYGYTF
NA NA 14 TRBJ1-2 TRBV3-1 TGTGCCAGCAGCCAAGCAGACGACTCCTATGGCTACACCTTC CASSQADDSYGYTF
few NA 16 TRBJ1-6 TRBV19 TGTGCCAGTAGTTGGGGCGCTAGCTCCTATAATTCACCCCTCCACTTT CASSWGASSYNSPLHF
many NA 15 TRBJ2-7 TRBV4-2 TGTGCCAGCAGCCAAGAGAGCGGGCGCACCTACGAGCAGTACTTC CASSQESGRTYEQYF
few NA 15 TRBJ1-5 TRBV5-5 TGTGCCAGCAGCTTGTGGGGGGACGGCAATCAGCCCCAGCATTTT CASSLWGDGNQPQHF
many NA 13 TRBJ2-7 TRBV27 TGTGCCAGCAGTCCACGGGTTGCCTACGAGCAGTACTTC CASSPRVAYEQYF
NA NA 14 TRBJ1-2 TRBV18 TGTGCCAGCTCACCGACAGTCGAGATCTATGGCTACACCTTC CASSPTVEIYGYTF
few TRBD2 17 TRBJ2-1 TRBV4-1 TGCGCCAGCAGCCAAATCGTACTAGCGGGGGGGAACAATGAGCAGTTCTTC CASSQIVLAGGNNEQFF
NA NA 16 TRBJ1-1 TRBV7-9 TGTGCCAGCAGCTTAGTGATCAGAGAATTGAACACTGAAGCTTTCTTT CASSLVIRELNTEAFF
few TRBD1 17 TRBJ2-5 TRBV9 TGTGCCAGCAGCCCACGGTGGACAGGGGGCTTGGAAGAGACCCAGTACTTC CASSPRWTGGLEETQYF
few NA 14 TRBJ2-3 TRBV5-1 TGCGCCAGCAGCTTTGGCGGGGTCACAGATACGCAGTATTTT CASSFGGVTDTQYF
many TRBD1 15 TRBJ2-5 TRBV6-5 TGTGCCAGCAGTTGGGGGCAGGGGGCAAGTGAGACCCAGTACTTC CASSWGQGASETQYF
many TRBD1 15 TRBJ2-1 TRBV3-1 TGTGCCAGCAGCCTTAATCCCACAGGGGGGTATGAGCAGTTCTTC CASSLNPTGGYEQFF
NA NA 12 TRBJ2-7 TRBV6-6 TGTGCCAGCAGTTACGCCCAATACGAGCAGTACTTC CASSYAQYEQYF
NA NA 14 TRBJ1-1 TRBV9 TGTGCCAGCAGCGTGGAGGGGTTGGACACTGAAGCTTTCTTT CASSVEGLDTEAFF
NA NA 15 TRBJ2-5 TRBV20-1 TGCAGTGCTAGAGATTCAGGGAGATACCAAGAGACCCAGTACTTC CSARDSGRYQETQYF
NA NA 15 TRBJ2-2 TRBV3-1 TGTGCCAGCAGCCAGGGCGGGGCAAACACCGGGGAGCTGTTTTTT CASSQGGANTGELFF
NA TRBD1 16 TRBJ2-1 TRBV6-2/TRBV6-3 TGTGCCAGCATCGGAGTCCGGACAGGGACGTACAATGAGCAGTTCTTC CASIGVRTGTYNEQFF
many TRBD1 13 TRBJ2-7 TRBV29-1 TGCAGCGGTACAGGGGGCCCGGGGGGCGAGCAGTACTTC CSGTGGPGGEQYF
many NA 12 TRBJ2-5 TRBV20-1 TGCAGTGCTATGGGAGATAGCGAGACCCAGTACTTC CSAMGDSETQYF
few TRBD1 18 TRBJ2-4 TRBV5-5 TGTGCCAGCAGCTGGTCCGGGACAGCCTCAGGAGCCAAAAACATTCAGTACTTC CASSWSGTASGAKNIQYF
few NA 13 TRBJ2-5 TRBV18 TGTGCCAGCTCACCACCGCCAGGAAGAGCCCAGTACTTC CASSPPPGRAQYF
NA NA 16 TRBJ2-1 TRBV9 TGTGCCAGCAGCGCAGCATTCGGAGGCAGGGGAAATGAGCAGTTCTTC CASSAAFGGRGNEQFF
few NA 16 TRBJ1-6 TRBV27 TGTGCCAGCACCCCTTACAGGGTCGTGGATAATTCACCCCTCCACTTT CASTPYRVVDNSPLHF
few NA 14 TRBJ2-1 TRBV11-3 TGTGCCAGCAGCCCTAACAGGGGAGGCAATGAGCAGTTCTTC CASSPNRGGNEQFF
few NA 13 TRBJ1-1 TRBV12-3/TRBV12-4 TGTGCCAGCAGTGACGGGGCCACGACTGAAGCTTTCTTT CASSDGATTEAFF
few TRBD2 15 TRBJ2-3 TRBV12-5 TGTGCTAGTGGTTTGGACGGACTAGCGGGGAGAACGCAGTATTTT CASGLDGLAGRTQYF
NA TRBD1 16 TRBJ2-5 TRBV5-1 TGCGCCAGCAGCCGTGGACCACAGGGGACCCGAGAGACCCAGTACTTC CASSRGPQGTRETQYF
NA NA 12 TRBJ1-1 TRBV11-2 TGTGCCAGCTATTCGCTTGGTACTGAAGCTTTCTTT CASYSLGTEAFF
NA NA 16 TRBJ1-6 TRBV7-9 TGTGCCAGCAGCCTCATGGGGAGCTCTAATAATTCACCCCTCCACTTT CASSLMGSSNNSPLHF
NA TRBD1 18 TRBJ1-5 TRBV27 TGTGCCAGCAGTTTAGGGACAGGGGGGCCTTATAGCAATCAGCCCCAGCATTTT CASSLGTGGPYSNQPQHF
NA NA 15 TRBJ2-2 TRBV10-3 TGTGCCATCAAAAATTCACAGACGAACACCGGGGAGCTGTTTTTT CAIKNSQTNTGELFF
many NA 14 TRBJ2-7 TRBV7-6 TGTGCCAGCAGCCTAGGAGACTCCGCCTACGAGCAGTACTTC CASSLGDSAYEQYF
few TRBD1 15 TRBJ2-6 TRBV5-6 TGTGCCAGCAGCTGGGACAGCCCTGGGGCCAACGTCCTGACTTTC CASSWDSPGANVLTF
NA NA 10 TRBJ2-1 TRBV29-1 TGCAGCGTTGAAAGAGGGGAGCAGTTCTTC CSVERGEQFF
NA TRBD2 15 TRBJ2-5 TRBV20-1 TGCAGTGCTAGAGACGGAGCGGGGGATCGGGAGACCCAGTACTTC CSARDGAGDRETQYF
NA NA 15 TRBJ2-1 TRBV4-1 TGCGCCAGCAGCCAAATGTACCAGGGCTACAATGAGCAGTTCTTC CASSQMYQGYNEQFF
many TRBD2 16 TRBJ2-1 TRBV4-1 TGCGCCAGCAGCCAAGTGACTAGCGCTCGCGGGGATGAGCAGTTCTTC CASSQVTSARGDEQFF
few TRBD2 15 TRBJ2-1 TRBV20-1 TGCAGTGCTAGTTCGATCGAGCGGGGGTACAATGAGCAGTTCTTC CSASSIERGYNEQFF